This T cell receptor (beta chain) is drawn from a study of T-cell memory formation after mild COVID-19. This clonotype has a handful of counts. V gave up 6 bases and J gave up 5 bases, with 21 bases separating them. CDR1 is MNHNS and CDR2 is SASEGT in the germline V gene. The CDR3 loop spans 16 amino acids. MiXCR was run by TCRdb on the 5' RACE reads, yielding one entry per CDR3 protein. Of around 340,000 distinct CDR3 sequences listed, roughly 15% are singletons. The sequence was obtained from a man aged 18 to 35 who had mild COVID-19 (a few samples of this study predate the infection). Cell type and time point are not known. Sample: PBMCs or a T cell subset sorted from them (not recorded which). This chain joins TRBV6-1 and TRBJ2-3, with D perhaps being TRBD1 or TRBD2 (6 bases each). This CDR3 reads CASSGGIGGRRDTQYF. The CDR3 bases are TGTGCCAGCAGCGGGGGAATAGGGGGAAGGAGAGATACGCAGTATTTT.